This T cell receptor (beta chain) stems from a study of T cells in narcolepsy. For the study at large: Enrolled donors included narcolepsy type 1 or type 2 patients and healthy controls.

Sequencing used immunoSEQ multiplex PCR; TCRdb keeps in-frame clones, though not all of them. Here the sample spans roughly 34,000 clones, approximately 86% being singletons. This clone was counted only a few times. What it recognizes is unknown. At one end, the junction sequence differs from germline, possibly due to a read error. Regarding the study as a whole: Some memory CD4+ repertoires had no autoreactive clone sequences. Autoreactive clonotypes reportedly recurred in blood of same and different patients, not controls.

The CDR3 runs to 12 residues. Germline CDR1 is LNHDA and CDR2 is SQIVND (reference sequence). This chain links TRBV19 with TRBJ2-7; D ambiguous. Material for sequencing was CD45RA- memory CD4+ T cells from PBMCs. This receptor was obtained from a human donor with narcolepsy. CDR3 protein: CASSNRAYEQYF. DNA for the CDR3: TGTGCCAGCAGTAACAGAGCCTACGAGCAGTACTTC. Complete variable domain (other parts from reference TRBV19 and TRBJ2-7): DGGITQSPKYLFRKEGQNVTLSCEQNLNHDAMYWYRQDPGQGLRLIYYSQIVNDFQKGDIAEGYSVSREKKESFPLTVTSAQKNPTAFYLCASSNRAYEQYFGPGTRLTVT.